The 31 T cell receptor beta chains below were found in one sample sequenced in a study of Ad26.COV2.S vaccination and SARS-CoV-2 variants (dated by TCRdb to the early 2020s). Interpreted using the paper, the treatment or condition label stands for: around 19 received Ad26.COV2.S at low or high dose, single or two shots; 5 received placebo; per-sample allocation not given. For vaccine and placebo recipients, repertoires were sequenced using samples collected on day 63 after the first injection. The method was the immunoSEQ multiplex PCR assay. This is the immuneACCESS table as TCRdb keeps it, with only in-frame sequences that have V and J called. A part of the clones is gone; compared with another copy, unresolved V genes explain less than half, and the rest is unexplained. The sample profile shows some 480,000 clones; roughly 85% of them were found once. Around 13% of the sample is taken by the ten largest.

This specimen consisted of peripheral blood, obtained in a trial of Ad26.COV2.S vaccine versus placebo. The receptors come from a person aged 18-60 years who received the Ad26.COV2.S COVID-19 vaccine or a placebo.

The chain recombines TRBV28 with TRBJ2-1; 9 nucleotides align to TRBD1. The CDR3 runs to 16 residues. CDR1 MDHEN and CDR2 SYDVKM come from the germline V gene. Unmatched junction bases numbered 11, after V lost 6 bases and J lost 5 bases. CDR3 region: CASRTDRGATDNEQFF. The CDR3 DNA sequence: TGTGCCAGCAGGACAGACAGGGGGGCCACCGACAATGAGCAGTTCTTC.

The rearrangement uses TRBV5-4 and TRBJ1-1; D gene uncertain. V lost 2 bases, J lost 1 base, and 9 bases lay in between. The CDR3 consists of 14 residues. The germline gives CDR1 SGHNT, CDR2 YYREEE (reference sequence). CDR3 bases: TGTGCCAGCAGCTTAAACGACAAGAACACTGAAGCTTTCTTT. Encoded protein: CASSLNDKNTEAFF.

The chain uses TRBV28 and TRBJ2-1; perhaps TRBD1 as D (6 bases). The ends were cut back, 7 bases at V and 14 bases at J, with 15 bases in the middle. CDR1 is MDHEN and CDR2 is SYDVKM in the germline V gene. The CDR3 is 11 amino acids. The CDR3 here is CASTSDRTEFF. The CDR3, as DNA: TGTGCCAGCACCTCCGACAGGACGGAGTTCTTC.

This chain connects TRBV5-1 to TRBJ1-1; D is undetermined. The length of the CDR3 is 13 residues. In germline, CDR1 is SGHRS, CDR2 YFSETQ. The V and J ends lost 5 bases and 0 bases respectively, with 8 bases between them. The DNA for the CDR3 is TGCGCCAGCAGTCCCTCTATGAACACTGAAGCTTTCTTT. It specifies CASSPSMNTEAFF.

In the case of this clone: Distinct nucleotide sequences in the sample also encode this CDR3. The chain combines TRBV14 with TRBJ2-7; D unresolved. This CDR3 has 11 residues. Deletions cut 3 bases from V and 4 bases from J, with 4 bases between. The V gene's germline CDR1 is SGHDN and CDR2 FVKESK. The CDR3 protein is CASSQSYEQYF. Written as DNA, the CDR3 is TGTGCCAGCAGCCAGAGTTACGAGCAGTACTTC.

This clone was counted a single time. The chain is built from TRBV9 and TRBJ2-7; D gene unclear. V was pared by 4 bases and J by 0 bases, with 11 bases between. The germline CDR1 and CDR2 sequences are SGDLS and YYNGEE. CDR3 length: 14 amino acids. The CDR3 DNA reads TGTGCCAGCAGCACAATCGCCACCTCCTACGAGCAGTACTTC. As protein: CASSTIATSYEQYF.

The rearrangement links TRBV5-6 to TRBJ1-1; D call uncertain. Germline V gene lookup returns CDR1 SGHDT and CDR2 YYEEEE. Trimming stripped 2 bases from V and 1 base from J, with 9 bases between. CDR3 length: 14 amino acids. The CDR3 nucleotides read TGTGCCAGCAGCTTAGGGTTGACGAACACTGAAGCTTTCTTT. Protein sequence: CASSLGLTNTEAFF.

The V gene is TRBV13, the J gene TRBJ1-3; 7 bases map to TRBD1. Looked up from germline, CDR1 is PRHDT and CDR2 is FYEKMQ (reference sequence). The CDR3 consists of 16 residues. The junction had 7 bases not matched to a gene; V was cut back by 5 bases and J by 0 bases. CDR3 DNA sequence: TGTGCCAGCAGCCAAGGGGGCCGGATCTCTGGAAACACCATATATTTT. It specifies CASSQGGRISGNTIYF.

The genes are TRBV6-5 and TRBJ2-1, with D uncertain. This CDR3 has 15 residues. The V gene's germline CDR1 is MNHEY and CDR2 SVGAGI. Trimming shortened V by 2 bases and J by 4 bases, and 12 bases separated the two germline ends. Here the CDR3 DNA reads TGTGCCAGCAGTTACACCCCGCTAGGATACAATGAGCAGTTCTTC. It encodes CASSYTPLGYNEQFF.

CDR3 sequence (DNA): TGTGCCAGCAGTTTGTCCGCCTACGGCCAATTCACAGATACGCAGTATTTT. It yields the protein CASSLSAYGQFTDTQYF. The gene calls are TRBV28 and TRBJ2-3; no reliable D call. V lost 3 bases and J 2 bases, leaving 18 bases between the germline ends. The CDR3 is 17 residues long. Germline assignment: CDR1 MDHEN and CDR2 SYDVKM. The whole variable domain, filled in from reference TRBV28 and TRBJ2-3, reads DVKVTQSSRYLVKRTGEKVFLECVQDMDHENMFWYRQDPGLGLRLIYFSYDVKMKEKGDIPEGYSVSREKKERFSLILESASTNQTSMYLCASSLSAYGQFTDTQYFGPGTRLTVL.

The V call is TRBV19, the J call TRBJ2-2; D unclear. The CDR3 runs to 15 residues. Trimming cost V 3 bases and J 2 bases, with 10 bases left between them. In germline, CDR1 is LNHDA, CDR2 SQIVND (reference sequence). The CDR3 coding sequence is TGTGCCAGTAGTATGAGGTTGCGTAACACCGGGGAGCTGTTTTTT. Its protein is CASSMRLRNTGELFF.

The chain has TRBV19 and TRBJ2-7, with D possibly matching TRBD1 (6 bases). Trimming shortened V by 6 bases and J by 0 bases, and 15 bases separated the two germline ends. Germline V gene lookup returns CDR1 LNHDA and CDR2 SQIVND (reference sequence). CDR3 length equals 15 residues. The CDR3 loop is CASRDGQSGSYEQYF. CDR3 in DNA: TGTGCCAGTAGGGACGGACAGTCAGGCTCCTACGAGCAGTACTTC.

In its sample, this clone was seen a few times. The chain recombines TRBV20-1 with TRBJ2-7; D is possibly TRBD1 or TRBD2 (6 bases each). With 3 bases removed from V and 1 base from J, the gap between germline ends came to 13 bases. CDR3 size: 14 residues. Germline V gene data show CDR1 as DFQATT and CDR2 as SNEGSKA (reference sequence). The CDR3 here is CSASSVGGSYEQYF. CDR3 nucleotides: TGCAGTGCTAGTTCGGTAGGGGGGTCCTACGAGCAGTACTTC.

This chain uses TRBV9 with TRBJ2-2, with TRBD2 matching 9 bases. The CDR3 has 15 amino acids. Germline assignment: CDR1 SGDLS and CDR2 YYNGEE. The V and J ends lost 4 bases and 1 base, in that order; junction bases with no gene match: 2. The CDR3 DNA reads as TGTGCCAGCAGCCCTAGCGGGGTGAACACCGGGGAGCTGTTTTTT. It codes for CASSPSGVNTGELFF.

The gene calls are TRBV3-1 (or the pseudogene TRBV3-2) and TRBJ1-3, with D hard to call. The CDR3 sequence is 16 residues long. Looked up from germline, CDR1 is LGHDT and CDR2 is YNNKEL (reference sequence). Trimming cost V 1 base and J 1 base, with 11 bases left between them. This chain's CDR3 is CASSQGSTLSGNTIYF. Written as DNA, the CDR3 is TGTGCCAGCAGCCAAGGCTCCACCCTGTCTGGAAACACCATATATTTT.

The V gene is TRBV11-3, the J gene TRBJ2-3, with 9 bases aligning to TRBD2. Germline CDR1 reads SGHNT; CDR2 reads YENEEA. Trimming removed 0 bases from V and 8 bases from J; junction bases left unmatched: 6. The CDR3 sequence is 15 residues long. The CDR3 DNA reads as TGTGCCAGCAGCTTAGAAGTAGCGGGAGCGAGTACGCAGTATTTT. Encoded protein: CASSLEVAGASTQYF.

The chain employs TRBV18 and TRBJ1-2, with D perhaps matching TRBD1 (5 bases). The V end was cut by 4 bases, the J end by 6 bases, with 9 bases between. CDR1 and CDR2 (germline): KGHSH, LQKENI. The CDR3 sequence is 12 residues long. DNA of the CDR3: TGTGCCAGCTCACGAGGGGAGAATGGCTACACCTTC. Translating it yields CASSRGENGYTF.

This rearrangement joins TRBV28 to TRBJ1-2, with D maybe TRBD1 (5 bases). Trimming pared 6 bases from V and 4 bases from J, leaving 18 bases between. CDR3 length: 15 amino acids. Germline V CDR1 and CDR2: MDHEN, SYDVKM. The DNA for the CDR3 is TGTGCCAGCAGCAGCCAAGGGGCCAGCCGCTATGGCTACACCTTC. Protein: CASSSQGASRYGYTF.

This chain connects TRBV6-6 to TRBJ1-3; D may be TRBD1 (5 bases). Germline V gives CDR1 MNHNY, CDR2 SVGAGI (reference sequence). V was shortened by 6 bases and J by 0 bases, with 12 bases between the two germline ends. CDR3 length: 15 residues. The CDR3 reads CASRGPLSSGNTIYF. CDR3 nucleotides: TGTGCCAGCAGGGGACCCTTGAGCTCTGGAAACACCATATATTTT.

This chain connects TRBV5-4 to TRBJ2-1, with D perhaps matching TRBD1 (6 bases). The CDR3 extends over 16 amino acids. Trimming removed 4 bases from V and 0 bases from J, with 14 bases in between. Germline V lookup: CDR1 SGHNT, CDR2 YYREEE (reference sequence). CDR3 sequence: CASSKEQGSSYNEQFF. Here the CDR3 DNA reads TGTGCCAGCAGCAAAGAACAGGGAAGCTCCTACAATGAGCAGTTCTTC.

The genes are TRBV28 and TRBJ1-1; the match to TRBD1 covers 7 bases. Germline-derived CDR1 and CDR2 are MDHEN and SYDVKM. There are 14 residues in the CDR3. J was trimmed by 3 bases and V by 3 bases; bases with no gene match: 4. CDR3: CASSLYTGDTEAFF. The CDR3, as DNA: TGTGCCAGCAGTTTGTACACAGGGGACACTGAAGCTTTCTTT. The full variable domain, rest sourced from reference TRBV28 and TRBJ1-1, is DVKVTQSSRYLVKRTGEKVFLECVQDMDHENMFWYRQDPGLGLRLIYFSYDVKMKEKGDIPEGYSVSREKKERFSLILESASTNQTSMYLCASSLYTGDTEAFFGQGTRLTVV.

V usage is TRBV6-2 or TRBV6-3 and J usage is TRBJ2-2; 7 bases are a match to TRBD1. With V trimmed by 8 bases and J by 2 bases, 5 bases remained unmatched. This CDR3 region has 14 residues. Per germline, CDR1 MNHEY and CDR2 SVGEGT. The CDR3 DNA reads TGTGCCAGCGGCCGGGACAGCAACACCGGGGAGCTGTTTTTT. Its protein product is CASGRDSNTGELFF.

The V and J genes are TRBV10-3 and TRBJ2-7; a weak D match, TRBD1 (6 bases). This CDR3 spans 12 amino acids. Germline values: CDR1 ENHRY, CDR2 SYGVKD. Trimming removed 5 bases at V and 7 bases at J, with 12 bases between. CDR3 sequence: CAISPGQREQYF. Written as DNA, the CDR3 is TGTGCCATCAGTCCCGGACAGCGGGAGCAGTACTTC.

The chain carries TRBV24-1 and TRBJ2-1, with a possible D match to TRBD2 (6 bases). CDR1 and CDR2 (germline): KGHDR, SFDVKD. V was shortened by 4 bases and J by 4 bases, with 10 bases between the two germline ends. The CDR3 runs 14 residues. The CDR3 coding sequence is TGTGCCACCAGTGACCCGGGACTTTACAATGAGCAGTTCTTC. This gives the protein CATSDPGLYNEQFF.

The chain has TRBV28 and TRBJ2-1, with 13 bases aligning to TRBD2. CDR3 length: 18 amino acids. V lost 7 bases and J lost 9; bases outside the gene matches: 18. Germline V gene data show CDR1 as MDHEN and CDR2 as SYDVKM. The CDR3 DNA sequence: TGTGCCAGCACCTCCCCAGGGAAAACTAGCGGGAGGGCCACTGAGCAGTTCTTC. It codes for CASTSPGKTSGRATEQFF.

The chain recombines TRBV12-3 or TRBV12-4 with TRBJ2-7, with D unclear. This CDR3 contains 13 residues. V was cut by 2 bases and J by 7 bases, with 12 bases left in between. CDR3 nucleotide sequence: TGTGCCAGCAGTTTAACCCCCCTATTTGAGCAGTACTTC. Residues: CASSLTPLFEQYF.

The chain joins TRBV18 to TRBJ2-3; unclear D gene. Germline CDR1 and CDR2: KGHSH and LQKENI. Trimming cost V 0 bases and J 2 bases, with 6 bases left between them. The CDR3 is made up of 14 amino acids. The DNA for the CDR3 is TGTGCCAGCTCACCACCTAGCCCCACAGATACGCAGTATTTT. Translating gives CASSPPSPTDTQYF.

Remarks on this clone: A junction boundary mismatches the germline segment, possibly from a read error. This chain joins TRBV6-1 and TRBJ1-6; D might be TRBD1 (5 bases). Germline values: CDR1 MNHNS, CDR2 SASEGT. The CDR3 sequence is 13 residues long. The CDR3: CASREGMGSPLHF. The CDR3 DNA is TGTGCCAGCCGTGAGGGGATGGGTTCACCCCTCCACTTT.

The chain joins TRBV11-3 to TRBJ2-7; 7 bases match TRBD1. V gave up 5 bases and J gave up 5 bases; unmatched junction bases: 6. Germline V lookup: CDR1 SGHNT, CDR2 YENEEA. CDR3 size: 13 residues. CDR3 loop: CASSRQGSDEQYF. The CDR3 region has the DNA TGTGCCAGCAGCCGACAGGGATCTGACGAGCAGTACTTC.

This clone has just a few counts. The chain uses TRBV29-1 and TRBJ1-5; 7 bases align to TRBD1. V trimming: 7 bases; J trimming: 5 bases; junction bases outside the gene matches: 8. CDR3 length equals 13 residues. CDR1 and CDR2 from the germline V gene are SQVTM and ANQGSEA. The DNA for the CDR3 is TGCAGCGCCGGGACAGCAGAGGATCAGCCCCAGCATTTT. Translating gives CSAGTAEDQPQHF.

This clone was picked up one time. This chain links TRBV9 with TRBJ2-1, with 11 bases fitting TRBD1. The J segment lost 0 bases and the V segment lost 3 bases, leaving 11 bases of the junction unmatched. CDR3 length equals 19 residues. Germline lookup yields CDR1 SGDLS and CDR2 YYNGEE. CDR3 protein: CASSGKDRGQKPSYNEQFF. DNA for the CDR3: TGTGCCAGCAGCGGGAAGGACAGGGGGCAAAAACCCTCCTACAATGAGCAGTTCTTC.